The rows below give T cell receptor beta chains drawn from one sample of a study of blood T cells in healthy people across ages. In TCRdb, the 5' RACE reads were re-called with MiXCR into one record per CDR3 protein. The sample lists 950,000 to 1,200,000 distinct CDR3 sequences, roughly two fifths occurring once. Sequencing was done on a sample of blood. The receptor set was obtained from a man younger than 30 in good health. The CDR3 runs from the conserved cysteine through the conserved F or W.

TRBJ2-7	14	TRBV29-1	CSVVPGLAGYEQYF
TRBJ1-5	15	TRBV12-3/TRBV12-4	CASKLRTGGNQPQHF
TRBJ2-3	15	TRBV20-1	CSARSPSDYTDTQYF
TRBJ2-7	16	TRBV6-6	CASSYTRTGIGHEQYF
TRBJ1-5	15	TRBV12-3/TRBV12-4	CASSLSQGSAQPQHF
TRBJ1-2	14	TRBV27	CASRGTGVYYGYTF
TRBJ2-7	13	TRBV12-3/TRBV12-4	CASSVWGPREQYF
TRBJ2-1	13	TRBV29-1	CSVASPSYNEQFF
TRBJ1-1	12	TRBV2	CASSPQEKEAFF
TRBJ2-1	17	TRBV6-5	CASSYVPYTHRDNEQFF
TRBJ1-2	14	TRBV20-1	CSARGQGGDYGYTF
TRBJ1-2	17	TRBV7-2	CASSLEEGGAAGRGYTF
TRBJ1-1	16	TRBV28	CASSPLAGYLNTEAFF
TRBJ1-2	19	TRBV6-5	CASSYSVVWGSSRLGGYTF